This T cell receptor (beta chain) is from a study of patients and donors after allogeneic stem cell transplantation. Trimming took 5 bases from V and 7 from J; bases not matched to a gene: 6. CDR3 length: 14 residues. Germline V gene sequence: CDR1 SGHRS, CDR2 YFSETQ. TCRdb re-called the RT-PCR reads through MiXCR, storing one row per CDR3 protein. The sample holds about 230,000 distinct CDR3 sequences, over 12% seen once. Sequenced material: blood, either unsorted or a sorted T cell fraction (not recorded which). The source of this sequence is a human donor who was either an allogeneic HSCT recipient or a stem cell or donor lymphocyte infusion donor (not recorded which). It is not recorded whose cells these are; they may come from a transplant donor. The V and J genes are TRBV5-1 and TRBJ1-4; TRBD1 matches at 9 bases. The CDR3 is CASRLTDRGEKLFF. CDR3 bases: TGCGCCAGCAGGCTGACGGACAGGGGTGAAAAACTGTTTTTT.